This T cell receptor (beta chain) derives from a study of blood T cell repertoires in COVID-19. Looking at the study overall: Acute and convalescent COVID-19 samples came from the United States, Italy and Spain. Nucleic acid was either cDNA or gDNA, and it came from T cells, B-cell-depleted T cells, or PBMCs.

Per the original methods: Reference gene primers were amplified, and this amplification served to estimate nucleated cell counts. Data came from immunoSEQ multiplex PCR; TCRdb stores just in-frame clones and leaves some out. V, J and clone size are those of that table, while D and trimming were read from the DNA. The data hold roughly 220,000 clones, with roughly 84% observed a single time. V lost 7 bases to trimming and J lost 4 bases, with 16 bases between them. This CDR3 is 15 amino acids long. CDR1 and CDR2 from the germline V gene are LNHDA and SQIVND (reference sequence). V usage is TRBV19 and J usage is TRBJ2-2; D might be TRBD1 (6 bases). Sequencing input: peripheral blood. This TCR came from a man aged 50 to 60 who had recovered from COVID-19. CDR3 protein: CASTLTTGFTGELFF. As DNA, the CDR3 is TGTGCCAGTACTCTAACAACAGGGTTCACCGGGGAGCTGTTTTTT.